Listed here are 23 T cell receptor beta chains from one sample, sequenced in a study of early T cells in non-severe SARS-CoV-2 infection. MiXCR was run by TCRdb on the 5' RACE reads, yielding one entry per CDR3 protein. The table records 30,000 to 40,000 distinct CDR3 sequences, 3.5% to 5% of them present only once. Sequencing was performed on whole blood. Receptor source: an adult who was a healthcare worker with PCR-confirmed SARS-CoV-2 infection or an uninfected control (not recorded which).

In its sample, this clonotype was seen many times. J is TRBJ2-7 and V is TRBV25-1; the D call may be TRBD1 or TRBD2 (6 bases each). Germline CDR1 reads MGHDK; CDR2 reads SYGVNS. The CDR3 runs to 14 residues. V lost 6 bases and J lost 2, with 14 bases in between. CDR3 region: CASSVGGRTYEQYF. The CDR3 nucleotides read TGTGCCAGCAGCGTCGGGGGCCGAACCTACGAGCAGTACTTC.

This clonotype was observed many times. The chain employs TRBV2 and TRBJ1-5; D is unresolved. Germline assignment: CDR1 SNHLY and CDR2 FYNNEI. Between the trimmed V and J ends, which lost 3 bases and 2 bases, there was a span of 14 bases. The CDR3 extends over 16 amino acids. CDR3 in DNA: TGTGCCAGCAGTGAGATGGGGAGTAGGGGCAATCAGCCCCAGCATTTT. Encoded protein: CASSEMGSRGNQPQHF.

This clonotype was seen repeatedly, ten times or more. The chain links TRBV2 to TRBJ2-2; tentative D call: TRBD2 (5 bases). V was shortened by 5 bases and J by 4 bases, with 8 bases between the two germline ends. The CDR3 has 13 residues. Germline assignment: CDR1 SNHLY and CDR2 FYNNEI. The CDR3 nucleotides are TGTGCCAGCAGTCGAGGGATCACCGGGGAGCTGTTTTTT. It is translated as CASSRGITGELFF.

The table lists this clonotype with a few counts. V usage is TRBV3-1 and J usage is TRBJ2-3; 7 bases are a match to TRBD1. Germline CDR1 LGHDT, CDR2 YNNKEL (reference sequence). The ends lost 2 bases at V and 3 bases at J; junction bases unmatched: 5. This CDR3 contains 15 residues. CDR3 protein: CASSQRDSGTDTQYF. CDR3 bases: TGTGCCAGCAGCCAACGGGACAGTGGTACAGATACGCAGTATTTT.

At least ten counts were recorded for this clonotype. The V call is TRBV29-1, the J call TRBJ1-1; 10 bases match TRBD1. After removal of 1 base from V and 5 bases from J, the junction contained 4 bases not matched to a gene. The CDR3 is made up of 14 amino acids. The germline V gene encodes CDR1 SQVTM and CDR2 ANQGSEA. This CDR3 is CSVEGTGGRTEAFF. As DNA, the CDR3 is TGCAGCGTTGAAGGGACAGGGGGAAGAACTGAAGCTTTCTTT.

In its sample, this clonotype was seen many times. This rearrangement joins TRBV19 to TRBJ2-1, with D perhaps given as TRBD1 or TRBD2 (6 bases each). CDR3 size: 15 residues. The germline V gene encodes CDR1 LNHDA and CDR2 SQIVND (reference sequence). V was trimmed by 3 bases and J by 2 bases, leaving 11 bases between them. CDR3 sequence (DNA): TGTGCCAGTAGTATTTCGGGGGCAACCTACAATGAGCAGTTCTTC. Its protein product is CASSISGATYNEQFF. Based on the CDR3 plus reference TRBV19 and TRBJ2-1, the full variable domain is DGGITQSPKYLFRKEGQNVTLSCEQNLNHDAMYWYRQDPGQGLRLIYYSQIVNDFQKGDIAEGYSVSREKKESFPLTVTSAQKNPTAFYLCASSISGATYNEQFFGPGTRLTVL.

In this sample, this clonotype turned up many times. The chain joins TRBV7-8 to TRBJ2-7; D unresolved. The CDR3 is made up of 14 amino acids. Looked up from germline, CDR1 is SGHVS and CDR2 is FQNEAQ. Trimming removed 3 bases from V and 2 bases from J, with 11 bases in between. CDR3 bases: TGTGCCAGCAGCTTCCCGGGTCTTACCTACGAGCAGTACTTC. The encoded protein is CASSFPGLTYEQYF.

The chain joins TRBV11-2 to TRBJ2-2; 8 nucleotides match TRBD1. Germline V CDR1 and CDR2: SGHAT, FQNNGV. This CDR3 has 17 residues. V shed 5 bases, J shed 1 base, and the junction held 9 bases outside the gene matches. CDR3 in DNA: TGTGCCAGCAGCCCATATCCCGGACAGGGGAACACCGGGGAGCTGTTTTTT. It translates to CASSPYPGQGNTGELFF.

The chain joins TRBV6-1 to TRBJ2-1, with 9 bases aligning to TRBD2. The CDR3 runs 16 residues. The trim removed 1 base at V and 4 bases at J, leaving 5 bases unmatched. Germline CDR1 MNHNS, CDR2 SASEGT. The CDR3 loop reads CASSEEIAGAYNEQFF. The CDR3 DNA reads as TGTGCCAGCAGTGAAGAAATAGCGGGGGCTTACAATGAGCAGTTCTTC.

This clonotype came up many times. The chain is built from TRBV10-3 and TRBJ2-5; 8 positions agree with TRBD2. Germline V gene data show CDR1 as ENHRY and CDR2 as SYGVKD. Trimming took 3 bases from V and 5 from J; bases not matched to a gene: 5. This CDR3 is built from 14 residues. CDR3 bases: TGTGCCATCAGTGATCGGGGGGGCGGCGAGACCCAGTACTTC. Its protein product is CAISDRGGGETQYF.

This clonotype occurred many times. This chain joins TRBV4-1 and TRBJ2-5, with 8 bases that match TRBD2. The CDR3 extends over 16 amino acids. The germline CDR1 and CDR2 sequences are MGHRA and YSYEKL. J gave up 5 bases and V 3 bases, and 11 bases lay outside the gene matches. The CDR3 loop reads CASSQTTSPGGETQYF. CDR3 bases: TGCGCCAGCAGCCAGACTACTAGCCCGGGGGGGGAGACCCAGTACTTC.

This clonotype was seen at least ten times. The V gene is TRBV10-3, the J gene TRBJ2-5; 10 nucleotides line up with TRBD2. The length of the CDR3 is 15 residues. The germline V gene encodes CDR1 ENHRY and CDR2 SYGVKD. After removal of 3 bases from V and 6 bases from J, the junction contained 7 bases not matched to a gene. The CDR3 bases are TGTGCCATCAGTGAAGTCGAGCGGGGGGGAAAGACCCAGTACTTC. Protein product: CAISEVERGGKTQYF.

In its sample, this clonotype was seen many times. V and J are TRBV4-2 and TRBJ2-5; TRBD1 matches at 10 bases. The J segment lost 3 bases and the V segment lost 0 bases, leaving 7 bases of the junction unmatched. This CDR3 is built from 17 residues. The germline V gene has CDR1 LGHNA and CDR2 YNFKEQ. The CDR3: CASSQEMPGTGEETQYF. DNA of the CDR3: TGTGCCAGCAGCCAAGAGATGCCCGGGACAGGGGAAGAGACCCAGTACTTC.

The chain combines TRBV7-9 with TRBJ1-1; the D is unclear. The CDR3 loop spans 15 amino acids. CDR1 and CDR2 (germline): SEHNR, FQNEAQ (reference sequence). The V end was cut by 3 bases, the J end by 0 bases, with 11 bases between. The CDR3 is CASSLRGELNTEAFF. As DNA, the CDR3 is TGTGCCAGCAGCTTGCGGGGTGAACTGAACACTGAAGCTTTCTTT.

This clonotype was observed a few times. One end of the junction varies from germline; a read error may be responsible. This chain uses TRBV7-6 with TRBJ2-7, with a tentative D call TRBD2 (5 bases). Germline V gives CDR1 SGHVS, CDR2 FNYEAQ. The CDR3 loop spans 13 amino acids. The CDR3 protein is CANSFGISYEQYF. The DNA of the CDR3 is TGTGCCAACAGCTTCGGGATCTCCTACGAGCAGTACTTC.

This clonotype was seen many times. The V and J genes are TRBV18 and TRBJ2-7; 11 nucleotides match TRBD1. The germline CDR1 and CDR2 sequences are KGHSH and LQKENI. Losses at the gene ends were 5 bases for V and 0 bases for J; bases not matched to a gene: 0. The CDR3 extends over 14 amino acids. The CDR3 nucleotides are TGTGCCAGCTCAGGACAGGGGGCCTCCTACGAGCAGTACTTC. Translating gives CASSGQGASYEQYF.

This clonotype was detected ten times or more. The V and J genes are TRBV5-6 and TRBJ2-1; no reliable D call. Trimming cost V 0 bases and J 8 bases, with 3 bases left between them. The CDR3 contains 11 residues. Germline V CDR1 and CDR2: SGHDT, YYEEEE. CDR3 sequence: CASSLVDEQFF. CDR3 in DNA: TGTGCCAGCAGCTTGGTTGATGAGCAGTTCTTC.

This clonotype has at least ten counts. The genes are TRBV5-1 and TRBJ1-1; no clear D. Trimming took off 4 bases at V and 4 bases at J, with 17 bases between the two ends. The CDR3 covers 15 residues. Germline V CDR1 and CDR2: SGHRS, YFSETQ. CDR3 sequence: CASSIQPPEVTEAFF. The CDR3 DNA reads as TGCGCCAGCAGCATACAACCCCCGGAGGTCACTGAAGCTTTCTTT.

This clonotype was found many times. The chain couples TRBV11-2 to TRBJ2-7; 9 positions agree with TRBD2. Germline lookup yields CDR1 SGHAT and CDR2 FQNNGV. The CDR3 runs to 15 residues. The V segment lost 1 base and the J segment 4 bases; nucleotides outside the gene matches: 5. CDR3 coding DNA: TGTGCCAGCAGCTTAGGAGGGACTAGCATGTACGAGCAGTACTTC. This sequence encodes CASSLGGTSMYEQYF.

This clonotype was seen a handful of times. The chain uses TRBV5-1 and TRBJ2-3; 8 nucleotides agree with TRBD2. The V gene end was trimmed by 0 bases and the J gene end by 4 bases; junction bases not matched to a gene: 7. Germline lookup yields CDR1 SGHRS and CDR2 YFSETQ. This CDR3 has 16 amino acids. As DNA, the CDR3 is TGCGCCAGCAGCTTGGCGGGACTAGTGAGCCCAGATACGCAGTATTTT. It translates to CASSLAGLVSPDTQYF.

This clonotype has at least ten counts. J is TRBJ1-1 and V is TRBV18; D may be TRBD1 (6 bases). The germline V gene has CDR1 KGHSH and CDR2 LQKENI. This CDR3 has 15 amino acids. V lost 6 bases and J 2 bases, leaving 16 bases between the germline ends. This CDR3 is CASSSEGGLNTEAFF. CDR3 nucleotide sequence: TGTGCCAGCTCCTCCGAAGGGGGGCTAAACACTGAAGCTTTCTTT.

This clonotype has at least ten counts. V gene TRBV14 combines with J gene TRBJ2-7, with D unresolved. V was shortened by 5 bases and J by 3 bases, with 5 bases between the two germline ends. The germline gives CDR1 SGHDN, CDR2 FVKESK. The CDR3 spans 11 residues. The chain's CDR3 is CASSDYYEQYF. In DNA, the CDR3 is TGTGCCAGCAGCGATTACTACGAGCAGTACTTC.

This clonotype is medium-sized. The rearrangement joins TRBV27 to TRBJ2-5, with a tentative D call TRBD2 (6 bases). Germline CDR1 and CDR2: MNHEY and SMNVEV (reference sequence). CDR3 length: 14 residues. V was cut by 8 bases and J by 5 bases, with 18 bases left in between. The CDR3 here is CASGRTTKGETQYF. CDR3 nucleotides: TGTGCCAGCGGGAGGACCACAAAAGGCGAGACCCAGTACTTC.